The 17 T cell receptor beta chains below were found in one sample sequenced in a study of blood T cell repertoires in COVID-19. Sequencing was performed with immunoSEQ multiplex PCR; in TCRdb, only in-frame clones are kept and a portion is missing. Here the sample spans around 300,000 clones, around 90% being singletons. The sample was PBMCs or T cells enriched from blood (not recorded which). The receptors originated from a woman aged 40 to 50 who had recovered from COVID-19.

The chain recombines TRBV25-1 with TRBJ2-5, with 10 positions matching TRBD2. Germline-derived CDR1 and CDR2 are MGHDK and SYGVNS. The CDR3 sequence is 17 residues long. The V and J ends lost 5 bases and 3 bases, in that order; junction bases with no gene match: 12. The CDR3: CASSSNLAGGLKETQYF. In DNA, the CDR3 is TGTGCCAGCAGTTCTAACTTAGCGGGAGGCCTGAAAGAGACCCAGTACTTC.

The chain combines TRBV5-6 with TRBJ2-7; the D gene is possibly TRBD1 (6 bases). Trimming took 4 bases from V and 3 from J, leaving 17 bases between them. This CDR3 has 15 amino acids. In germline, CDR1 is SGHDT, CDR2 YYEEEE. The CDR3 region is CASSQALQGDYEQYF. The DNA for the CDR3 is TGTGCCAGCAGCCAGGCCCTACAGGGTGACTACGAGCAGTACTTC.

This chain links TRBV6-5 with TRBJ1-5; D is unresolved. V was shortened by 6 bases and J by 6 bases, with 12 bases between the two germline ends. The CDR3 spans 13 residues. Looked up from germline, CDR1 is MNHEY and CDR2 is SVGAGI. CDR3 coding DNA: TGTGCCAGCAGGGTGGCAGATGCTCAGCCCCAGCATTTT. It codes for CASRVADAQPQHF.

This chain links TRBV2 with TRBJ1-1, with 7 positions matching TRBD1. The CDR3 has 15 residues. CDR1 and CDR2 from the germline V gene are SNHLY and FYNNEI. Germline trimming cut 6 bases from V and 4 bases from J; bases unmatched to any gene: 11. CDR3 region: CASRGRQGGSTEAFF. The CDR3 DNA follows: TGTGCCAGCAGGGGCCGACAGGGCGGTAGCACTGAAGCTTTCTTT.

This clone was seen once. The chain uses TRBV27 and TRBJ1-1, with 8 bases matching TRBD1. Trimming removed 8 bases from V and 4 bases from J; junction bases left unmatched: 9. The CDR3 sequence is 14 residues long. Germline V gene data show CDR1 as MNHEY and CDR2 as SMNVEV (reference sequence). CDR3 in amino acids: CASGGGTGSTEAFF. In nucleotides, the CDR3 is TGTGCCAGCGGAGGAGGGACAGGTTCCACTGAAGCTTTCTTT.

CDR3 in DNA: TGTGCCACCAGTGACAGGCGCTCTGGGGCCAACGTCCTGACTTTC. Its translation: CATSDRRSGANVLTF. The chain joins TRBV24-1 to TRBJ2-6; D not resolved. This CDR3 is 15 amino acids long. Germline CDR1 reads KGHDR; CDR2 reads SFDVKD. Trimming removed 4 bases from V and 0 bases from J, with 6 bases in between.

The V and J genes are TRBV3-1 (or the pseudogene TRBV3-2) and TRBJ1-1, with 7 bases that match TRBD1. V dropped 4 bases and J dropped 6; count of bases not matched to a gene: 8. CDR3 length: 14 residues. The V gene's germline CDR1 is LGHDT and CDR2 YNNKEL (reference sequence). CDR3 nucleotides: TGTGCCAGCAGCCTTGACAGGGTGGCGGCTGAAGCTTTCTTT. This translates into CASSLDRVAAEAFF.

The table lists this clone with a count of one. The CDR3 sequence: CASSPTSGSPSSYEQYF. As DNA, the CDR3 is TGTGCCAGCAGTCCGACTAGCGGGAGCCCGAGCTCCTACGAGCAGTACTTC. The V and J genes are TRBV7-9 and TRBJ2-7; the match to TRBD2 covers 12 bases. Germline V lookup: CDR1 SEHNR, CDR2 FQNEAQ (reference sequence). The CDR3 has 17 amino acids. V gave up 6 bases and J gave up 0 bases; unmatched junction bases: 9.

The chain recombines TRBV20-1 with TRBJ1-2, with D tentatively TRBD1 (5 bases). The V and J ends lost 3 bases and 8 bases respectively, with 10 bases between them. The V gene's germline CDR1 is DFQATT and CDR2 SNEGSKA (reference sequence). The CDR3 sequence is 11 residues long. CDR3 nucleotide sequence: TGCAGTGCTAGTTGGGGCCGGGGCTACACCTTC. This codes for CSASWGRGYTF.

The CDR3 loop is CASSPSTPGSEKLFF. CDR3 sequence (DNA): TGTGCCAGCTCGCCCTCAACTCCGGGATCCGAAAAACTGTTTTTT. The rearrangement links TRBV18 to TRBJ1-4, with D hard to call. CDR3 length equals 15 residues. Trimming took 6 bases from V and 8 from J, leaving 19 bases between them. Looked up from germline, CDR1 is KGHSH and CDR2 is LQKENI.

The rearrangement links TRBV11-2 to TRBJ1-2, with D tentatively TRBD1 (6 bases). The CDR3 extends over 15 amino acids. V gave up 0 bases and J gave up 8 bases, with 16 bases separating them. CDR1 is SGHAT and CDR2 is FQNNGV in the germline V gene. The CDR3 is CASSLDQAGEGGYTF. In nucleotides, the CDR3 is TGTGCCAGCAGCTTAGATCAAGCAGGGGAAGGGGGCTACACCTTC. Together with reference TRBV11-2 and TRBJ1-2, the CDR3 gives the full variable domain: EAGVAQSPRYKIIEKRQSVAFWCNPISGHATLYWYQQILGQGPKLLIQFQNNGVVDDSQLPKDRFSAERLKGVDSTLKIQPAKLEDSAVYLCASSLDQAGEGGYTFGSGTRLTVV.

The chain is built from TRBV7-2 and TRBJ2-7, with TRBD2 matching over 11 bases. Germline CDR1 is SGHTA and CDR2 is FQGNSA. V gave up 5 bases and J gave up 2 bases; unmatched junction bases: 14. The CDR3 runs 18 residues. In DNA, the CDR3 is TGTGCCAGCAGCAATACCTACATTACTAGCGGGGGCACCTACGAGCAGTACTTC. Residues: CASSNTYITSGGTYEQYF.

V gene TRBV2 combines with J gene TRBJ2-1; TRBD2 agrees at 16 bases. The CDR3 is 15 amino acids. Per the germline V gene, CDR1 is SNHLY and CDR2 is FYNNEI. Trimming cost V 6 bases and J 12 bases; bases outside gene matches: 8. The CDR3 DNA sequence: TGTGCCAGCAGAAGAGGGACTAGCGGGGGGGCGCCGCAGTTCTTC. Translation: CASRRGTSGGAPQFF.

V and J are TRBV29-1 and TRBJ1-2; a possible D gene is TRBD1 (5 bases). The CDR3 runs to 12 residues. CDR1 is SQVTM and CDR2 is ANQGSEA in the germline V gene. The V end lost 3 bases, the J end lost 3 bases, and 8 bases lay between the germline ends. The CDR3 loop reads CSVEGPYYGYTF. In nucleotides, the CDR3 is TGCAGCGTTGAGGGGCCGTACTATGGCTACACCTTC.

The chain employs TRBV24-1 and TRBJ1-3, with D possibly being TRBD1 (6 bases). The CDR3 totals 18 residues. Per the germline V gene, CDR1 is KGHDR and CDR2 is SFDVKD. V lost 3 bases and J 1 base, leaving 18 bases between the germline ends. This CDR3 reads CATSDLTILQGSGNTIYF. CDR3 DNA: TGTGCCACCAGTGATCTAACAATCCTACAGGGATCTGGAAACACCATATATTTT.

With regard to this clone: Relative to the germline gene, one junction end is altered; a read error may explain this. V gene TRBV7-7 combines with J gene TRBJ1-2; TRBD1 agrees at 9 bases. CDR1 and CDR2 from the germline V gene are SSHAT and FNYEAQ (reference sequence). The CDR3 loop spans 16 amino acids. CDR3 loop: CASSYRDREANYGYTF. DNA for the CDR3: TGTGCTAGCAGCTACCGGGACAGGGAAGCTAACTATGGCTACACCTTC. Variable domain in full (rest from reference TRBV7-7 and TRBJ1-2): GAGVSQSPRYKVTKRGQDVTLRCDPISSHATLYWYQQALGQGPEFLTYFNYEAQPDKSGLPSDRFSAERPEGSISTLTIQRTEQRDSAMYRCASSYRDREANYGYTFGSGTRLTVV.

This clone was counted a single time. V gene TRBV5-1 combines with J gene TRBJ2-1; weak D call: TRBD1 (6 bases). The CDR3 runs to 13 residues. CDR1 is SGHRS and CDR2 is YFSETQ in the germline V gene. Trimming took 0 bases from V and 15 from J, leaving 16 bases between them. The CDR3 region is CASSLEMGAATFF. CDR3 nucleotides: TGCGCCAGCAGCTTGGAAATGGGGGCAGCAACGTTCTTC.